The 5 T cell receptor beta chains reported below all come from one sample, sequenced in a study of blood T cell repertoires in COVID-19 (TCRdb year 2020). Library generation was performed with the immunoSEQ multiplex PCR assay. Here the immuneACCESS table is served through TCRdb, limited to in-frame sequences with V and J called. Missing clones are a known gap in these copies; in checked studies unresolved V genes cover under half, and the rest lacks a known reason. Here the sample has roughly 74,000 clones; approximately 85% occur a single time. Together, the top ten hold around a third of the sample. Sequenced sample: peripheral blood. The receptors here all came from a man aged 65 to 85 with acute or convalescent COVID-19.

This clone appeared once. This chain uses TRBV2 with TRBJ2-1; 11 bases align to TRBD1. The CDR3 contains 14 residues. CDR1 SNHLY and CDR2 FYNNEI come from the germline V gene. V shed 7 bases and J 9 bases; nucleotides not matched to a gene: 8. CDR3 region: CASIGGTGGVEQFF. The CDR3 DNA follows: TGTGCCAGCATTGGGGGGACAGGGGGAGTTGAGCAGTTCTTC.

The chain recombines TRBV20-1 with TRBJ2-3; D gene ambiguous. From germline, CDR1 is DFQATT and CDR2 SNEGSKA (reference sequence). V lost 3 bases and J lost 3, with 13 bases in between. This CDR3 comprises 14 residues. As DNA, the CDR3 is TGCAGTGCTAGTTGGCAAGTCGGGACAGATACGCAGTATTTT. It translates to CSASWQVGTDTQYF.

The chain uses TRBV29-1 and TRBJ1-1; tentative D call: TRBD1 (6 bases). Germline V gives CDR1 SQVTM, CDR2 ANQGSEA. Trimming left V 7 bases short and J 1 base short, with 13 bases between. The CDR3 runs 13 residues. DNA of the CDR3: TGCAGCGGGGACCCAGGGGAGAACACTGAAGCTTTCTTT. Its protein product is CSGDPGENTEAFF. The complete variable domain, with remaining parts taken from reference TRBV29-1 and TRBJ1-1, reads SAVISQKPSRDICQRGTSLTIQCQVDSQVTMMFWYRQQPGQSLTLIATANQGSEATYESGFVIDKFPISRPNLTFSTLTVSNMSPEDSSIYLCSGDPGENTEAFFGQGTRLTVV.

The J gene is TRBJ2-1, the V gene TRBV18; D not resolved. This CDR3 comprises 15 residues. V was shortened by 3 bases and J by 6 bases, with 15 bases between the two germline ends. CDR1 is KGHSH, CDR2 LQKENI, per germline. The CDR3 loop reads CASSPPGFSSNEQFF. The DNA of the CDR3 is TGTGCCAGCTCACCCCCGGGTTTCTCTTCCAATGAGCAGTTCTTC.

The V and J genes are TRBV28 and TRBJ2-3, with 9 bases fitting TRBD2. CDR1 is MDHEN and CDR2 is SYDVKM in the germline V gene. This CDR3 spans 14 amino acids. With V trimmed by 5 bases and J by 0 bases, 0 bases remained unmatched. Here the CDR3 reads CASSTSGSTDTQYF. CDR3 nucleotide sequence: TGTGCCAGCAGTACTAGCGGGAGCACAGATACGCAGTATTTT. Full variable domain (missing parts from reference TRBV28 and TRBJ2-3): DVKVTQSSRYLVKRTGEKVFLECVQDMDHENMFWYRQDPGLGLRLIYFSYDVKMKEKGDIPEGYSVSREKKERFSLILESASTNQTSMYLCASSTSGSTDTQYFGPGTRLTVL.